These T cell receptor beta chains were read from a single sample in a study of blood T cell repertoires in COVID-19. The repertoire was sequenced with immunoSEQ multiplex PCR; TCRdb's copy has only in-frame clones and lacks some. The sample shows fewer than 250,000 clones, about 85% of them seen only once. Sample: peripheral blood. Receptors originate from a woman of 80 years or more with COVID-19, enrolled during active disease. Both conserved end residues are part of each CDR3. Each record gives: J gene, clone size, D gene, V gene, CDR3 DNA, CDR3 protein. The D gene is left open where the match is weak. Only some rows state a clone size, as once, few, many or a class for expanded clones.

J gene: TRBJ1-2
clone size: once
D gene: NA
V gene: TRBV19
CDR3 DNA: TGTGCCAGTAGTGAGGAGGAGAGCTATGGCTACACCTTC
CDR3 protein: CASSEEESYGYTF

J gene: TRBJ2-3
clone size: once
D gene: NA
V gene: TRBV5-4
CDR3 DNA: TGTGCCAGCAGCCTCGCGGGGCGAGATACGCAGTATTTT
CDR3 protein: CASSLAGRDTQYF

J gene: TRBJ2-2
clone size: NA
D gene: NA
V gene: TRBV6-4
CDR3 DNA: TGTGCCAGCAGTGTAACGGGGAACACCGGGGAGCTGTTTTTT
CDR3 protein: CASSVTGNTGELFF

J gene: TRBJ2-5
clone size: once
D gene: TRBD2
V gene: TRBV5-4
CDR3 DNA: TGTGCCAGCAGCTTAGCGGGGGTAGGAGAGACCCAGTACTTC
CDR3 protein: CASSLAGVGETQYF

J gene: TRBJ1-5
clone size: NA
D gene: NA
V gene: TRBV7-4
CDR3 DNA: TGTGCCAGCAGCTTAGCGCTGGGCAGGAAGGTTAGCAATCAGCCCCAGCATTTT
CDR3 protein: CASSLALGRKVSNQPQHF

J gene: TRBJ2-7
clone size: NA
D gene: NA
V gene: TRBV7-2
CDR3 DNA: TGTGCCAGCAGCTTTACTTATACCTACGAGCAGTACTTC
CDR3 protein: CASSFTYTYEQYF

J gene: TRBJ1-3
clone size: few
D gene: NA
V gene: TRBV19
CDR3 DNA: TGTGCCAGTAGCATCTCGTGGGGAGGGATTGGAAACACCATATATTTT
CDR3 protein: CASSISWGGIGNTIYF

J gene: TRBJ2-3
clone size: few
D gene: NA
V gene: TRBV5-1
CDR3 DNA: TGCGCCAGCAGCTGGGGGGGCAGAAGCACAGATACGCAGTATTTT
CDR3 protein: CASSWGGRSTDTQYF

J gene: TRBJ1-5
clone size: NA
D gene: TRBD1
V gene: TRBV6-5
CDR3 DNA: TGTGCCAGCACCAGGACAGGGGATCGAGGGCAGCCCCAGCATTTT
CDR3 protein: CASTRTGDRGQPQHF

J gene: TRBJ1-1
clone size: few
D gene: TRBD1
V gene: TRBV2
CDR3 DNA: TGTGCCAGCAGTGGAGACAGGGGGCCTACTGAAGCTTTCTTT
CDR3 protein: CASSGDRGPTEAFF

J gene: TRBJ1-5
clone size: NA
D gene: NA
V gene: TRBV2
CDR3 DNA: TGTGCCACCCTCCGTGATATCAGTTCGCCCCAGCATTTT
CDR3 protein: CATLRDISSPQHF

J gene: TRBJ2-5
clone size: NA
D gene: TRBD2
V gene: TRBV20-1
CDR3 DNA: TGCAGTGCTAGTGGCGGGGGGCAACAAGAGACCCAGTACTTC
CDR3 protein: CSASGGGQQETQYF

J gene: TRBJ1-2
clone size: few
D gene: NA
V gene: TRBV5-6
CDR3 DNA: TGTGCCAGCAGCTACGCGGACAGAAACTATGGCTACACCTTC
CDR3 protein: CASSYADRNYGYTF

J gene: TRBJ2-3
clone size: NA
D gene: TRBD2
V gene: TRBV5-1
CDR3 DNA: TGCGCCAGCAGGACCGGGACTAGCGGCACAGATACGCAGTATTTT
CDR3 protein: CASRTGTSGTDTQYF